The subject of this entry is one T cell receptor beta chain. This clonotype was counted many times. No cognate antigen has been identified for it. No much larger clone is present one base from it, and per-base qualities are unavailable. The data derive from a study of CD8 T cells in ankylosing spondylitis (dated by TCRdb to about 2017). A note on the overall study: T cell receptor beta repertoires were profiled in healthy donors and ankylosing spondylitis patients so that disease-linked TCR variants could be found. The full study cohort comprised some 27 ankylosing spondylitis patients and over a hundred healthy donors. Peripheral blood was sampled, and synovial fluid was also collected from ankylosing spondylitis patients. Study-level results and caveats: The disease-linked clones were reported as significantly enriched in matched synovial fluid samples from ankylosing spondylitis patients. The disease-linked clones showed a CD8+ phenotype and occurred at relatively low frequencies in peripheral blood. Some motif variants were previously reported in synovial fluid and blood of reactive arthritis patients, suggesting common disease-initiation mechanisms. A TCR beta motif made up of roughly eight highly homologous amino acid variants appeared to be characteristic of blood from ankylosing spondylitis patients.

The germline V gene specifies SGHAT as CDR1 and FQNNGV as CDR2. Trimming accounts for 1 base at V and 6 bases at J, while the number of junction bases matched to no gene is 2. From the cysteine through the phenylalanine, the CDR3 covers 14 amino acids. The kept DNA is CDR3 alone, 42 bases in frame from the first base. The instrument given in TCRdb is Illumina HiSeq 2500. TCR beta libraries were prepared by quantitative 5'-RACE with molecular barcodes. The study's processing was this. A new computational method, built on a probabilistic model of VDJ rearrangement, was used to identify disease-linked TCR variants. TCRdb trimmed public reads at Q25 via fastp, called clones via MiXCR and kept in-frame beta chains. All rows with the same CDR3 protein become a single entry with the most common DNA and genes. TCRdb, not the authors, supplied the V and J calls. For this sample there are 500,000 to 550,000 distinct CDR3 sequences; about 12% appear just once. The biggest ten clones account for about 6.5% of the sample.

The material sequenced was blood, either unsorted or a sorted T cell fraction (not recorded which). The rearrangement joined TRBV11-2 to TRBJ2-3; 9 middle bases align to TRBD1. This TCR was recovered from a male donor with ankylosing spondylitis. The nucleotide sequence reads TGTGCCAGCAGCTTAGGGACAGGGGACGATACGCAGTATTTT. It is translated as CASSLGTGDDTQYF.